The rows below give T cell receptor beta chains drawn from one sample of a study of PD-1 blockade in mismatch repair-deficient tumors. TCRdb's copy holds only in-frame clones and misses some; the assay was immunoSEQ multiplex PCR. The data contain some 120,000 clones, around 87% of them singletons. Sequencing used peripheral blood, obtained 44 weeks after starting pembrolizumab. These receptors were taken from an adult with mismatch repair-deficient cancer. Each CDR3 is given with its conserved first and last residue. A D gene is named only where the DNA matches it firmly. Size tells how often a clone was seen (once, few, many) or the class of an expanded clone, and some rows leave it out.

d_call,cdr3_length,clone_size,j_call,v_call,cdr3_aa,cdr3_nt
TRBD1,13,.,TRBJ1-1,TRBV11-3,CASSRTGNTEAFF,TGTGCCAGCAGCCGGACAGGGAACACTGAAGCTTTCTTT
TRBD2,16,.,TRBJ2-7,TRBV4-2,CASSQDPSGDSYEQYF,TGTGCCAGCAGCCAAGATCCTAGCGGGGACTCCTACGAGCAGTACTTC
.,13,.,TRBJ2-7,TRBV19,CASSIYSGDEQYF,TGTGCCAGTAGTATATATAGCGGAGACGAGCAGTACTTC
TRBD2,16,few,TRBJ2-7,TRBV11-2,CASSLGSGGVTYEQYF,TGTGCCAGCAGCTTAGGGTCGGGAGGGGTAACCTACGAGCAGTACTTC
TRBD1,15,once,TRBJ1-1,TRBV6-1,CASSESQGVFTEAFF,TGTGCCAGCAGTGAATCACAGGGGGTATTTACTGAAGCTTTCTTT
.,15,once,TRBJ2-7,TRBV7-2,CASSSPTGGWSEQYF,TGTGCCAGCAGCTCACCGACGGGGGGCTGGAGCGAGCAGTACTTC
.,15,.,TRBJ2-1,TRBV6-5,CASSPGAGPYNEQFF,TGTGCCAGCTCCCCTGGGGCGGGACCTTACAATGAGCAGTTCTTC
TRBD2,13,.,TRBJ2-5,TRBV11-3,CASSLASGETQYF,TGTGCCAGCAGCTTAGCTAGCGGGGAGACCCAGTACTTC
TRBD1,13,few,TRBJ2-7,TRBV6-5,CATWDRERYEQYF,TGTGCCACGTGGGACAGGGAGCGATACGAGCAGTACTTC
TRBD2,16,once,TRBJ2-7,TRBV12-5,CASGLAKGREYYEQYF,TGTGCTAGTGGTTTGGCTAAGGGGCGGGAGTACTACGAGCAGTACTTC
.,14,.,TRBJ2-5,TRBV11-2,CASSSSTYQETQYF,TGTGCCAGCAGCTCTTCGACATACCAAGAGACCCAGTACTTC
TRBD1,17,.,TRBJ1-1,TRBV19,CASSEGTGRYMNTEAFF,TGTGCCAGTAGTGAGGGGACAGGGAGATACATGAACACTGAAGCTTTCTTT
.,15,.,TRBJ1-1,TRBV30,CAWSAGGVGRTEAFF,TGTGCCTGGAGCGCCGGAGGGGTCGGGAGGACTGAAGCTTTCTTT
.,15,.,TRBJ2-3,TRBV28,CASSFSLDNTDTQYF,TGTGCCAGCAGTTTCTCCCTCGACAACACAGATACGCAGTATTTT
.,21,.,TRBJ2-2,TRBV14,CASSQGSGAGDWRGYTGELFF,TGTGCCAGCAGCCAAGGTTCTGGGGCAGGGGATTGGAGAGGCTACACCGGGGAGCTGTTTTTT
.,13,.,TRBJ1-2,TRBV7-9,CASSLEGNYGYTF,TGTGCCAGCAGCTTAGAGGGGAACTATGGCTACACCTTC
TRBD2,14,.,TRBJ2-5,TRBV6-5,CASRETSYMETQYF,TGTGCCAGCAGAGAGACTAGCTACATGGAGACCCAGTACTTC
TRBD2,16,few,TRBJ2-5,TRBV6-5,CASSYASGRSQETQYF,TGTGCCAGCAGTTACGCCAGCGGGAGGTCGCAAGAGACCCAGTACTTC
TRBD1,15,.,TRBJ2-7,TRBV19,CASTPKGTGDYEQYF,TGTGCCAGTACCCCAAAGGGGACAGGGGACTACGAGCAGTACTTC
.,13,.,TRBJ1-1,TRBV29-1,CSGQVALNTEAFF,TGCAGCGGTCAGGTGGCTCTGAACACTGAAGCTTTCTTT
.,16,.,TRBJ2-2,TRBV9,CASSASGFANTGELFF,TGTGCCAGCAGCGCATCAGGGTTCGCGAACACCGGGGAGCTGTTTTTT
.,13,.,TRBJ1-1,TRBV30,CAWSVVRGTEAFF,TGTGCCTGGAGTGTAGTTCGGGGCACTGAAGCTTTCTTT
TRBD1,12,once,TRBJ2-7,TRBV6-5,CATQTGADEQYF,TGTGCCACCCAAACAGGGGCAGACGAGCAGTACTTC
.,15,.,TRBJ1-2,TRBV15,CATSRSLREVYGYTF,TGTGCCACCAGCAGATCTCTGAGGGAGGTCTATGGCTACACCTTC
.,14,.,TRBJ2-1,TRBV5-1,CASSPGHSYNEQFF,TGTGCCAGCAGCCCGGGACACAGCTACAATGAGCAGTTCTTC
.,13,.,TRBJ1-1,TRBV30,CAWSGRLNTEAFF,TGTGCCTGGAGTGGCCGGTTGAACACTGAAGCTTTCTTT